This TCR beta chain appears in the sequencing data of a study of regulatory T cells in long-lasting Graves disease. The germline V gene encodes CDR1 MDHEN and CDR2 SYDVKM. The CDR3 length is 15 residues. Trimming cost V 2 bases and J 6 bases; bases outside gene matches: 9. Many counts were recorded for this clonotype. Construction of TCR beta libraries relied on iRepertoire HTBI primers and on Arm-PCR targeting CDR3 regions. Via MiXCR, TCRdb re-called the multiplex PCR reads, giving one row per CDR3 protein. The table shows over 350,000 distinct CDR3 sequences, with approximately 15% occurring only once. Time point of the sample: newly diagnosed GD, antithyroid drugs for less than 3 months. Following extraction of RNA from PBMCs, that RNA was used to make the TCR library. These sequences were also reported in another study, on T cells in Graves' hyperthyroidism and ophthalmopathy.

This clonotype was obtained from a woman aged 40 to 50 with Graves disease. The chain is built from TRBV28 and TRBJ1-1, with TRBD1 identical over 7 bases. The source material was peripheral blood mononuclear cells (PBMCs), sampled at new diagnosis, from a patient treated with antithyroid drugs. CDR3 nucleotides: TGTGCCAGCAGTTTACGCCAGGGGGAATTGGCTGAAGCTTTCTTT. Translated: CASSLRQGELAEAFF.